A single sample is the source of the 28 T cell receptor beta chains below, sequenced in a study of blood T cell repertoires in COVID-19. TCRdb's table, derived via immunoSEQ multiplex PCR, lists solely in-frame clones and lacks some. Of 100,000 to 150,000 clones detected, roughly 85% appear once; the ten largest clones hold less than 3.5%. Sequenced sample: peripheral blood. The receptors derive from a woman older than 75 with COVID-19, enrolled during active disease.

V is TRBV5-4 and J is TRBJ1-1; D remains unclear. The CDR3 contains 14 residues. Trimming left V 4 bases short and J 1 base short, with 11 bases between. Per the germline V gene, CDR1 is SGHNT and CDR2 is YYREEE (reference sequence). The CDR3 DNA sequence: TGTGCCAGCAGCGCGCGGCCGGCGAACACTGAAGCTTTCTTT. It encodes CASSARPANTEAFF.

The CDR3 is CASSSGGVKGYGYTF. The CDR3 bases are TGCGCCAGCAGCTCGGGGGGCGTGAAAGGCTATGGCTACACCTTC. The chain recombines TRBV5-1 with TRBJ1-2; weak D call: TRBD1 (6 bases). Germline assignment: CDR1 SGHRS and CDR2 YFSETQ. Trimming left V 3 bases short and J 4 bases short, with 16 bases between. CDR3 size: 15 residues.

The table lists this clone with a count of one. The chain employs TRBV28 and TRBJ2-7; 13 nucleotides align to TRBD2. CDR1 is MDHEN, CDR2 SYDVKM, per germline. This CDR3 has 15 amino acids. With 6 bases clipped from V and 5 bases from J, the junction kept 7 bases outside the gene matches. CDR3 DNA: TGTGCCAGCAGCTACGGACTAGCGGGAGAACACGAGCAGTACTTC. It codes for CASSYGLAGEHEQYF. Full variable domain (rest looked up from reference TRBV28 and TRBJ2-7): DVKVTQSSRYLVKRTGEKVFLECVQDMDHENMFWYRQDPGLGLRLIYFSYDVKMKEKGDIPEGYSVSREKKERFSLILESASTNQTSMYLCASSYGLAGEHEQYFGPGTRLTVT.

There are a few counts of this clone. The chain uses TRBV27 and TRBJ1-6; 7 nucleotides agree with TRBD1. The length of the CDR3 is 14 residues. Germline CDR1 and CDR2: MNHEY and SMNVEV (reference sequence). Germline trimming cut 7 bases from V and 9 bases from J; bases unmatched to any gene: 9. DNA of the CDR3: TGTGCCAGCACCCACAGGGGTTTAACTTCACCCCTCCACTTT. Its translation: CASTHRGLTSPLHF.

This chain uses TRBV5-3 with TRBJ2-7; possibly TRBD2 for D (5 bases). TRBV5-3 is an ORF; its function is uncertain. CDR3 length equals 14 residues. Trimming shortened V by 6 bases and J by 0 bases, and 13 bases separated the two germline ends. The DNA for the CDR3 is TGTGCCAGAATTAAAAGGGCGGGCTCCTACGAGCAGTACTTC. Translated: CARIKRAGSYEQYF.

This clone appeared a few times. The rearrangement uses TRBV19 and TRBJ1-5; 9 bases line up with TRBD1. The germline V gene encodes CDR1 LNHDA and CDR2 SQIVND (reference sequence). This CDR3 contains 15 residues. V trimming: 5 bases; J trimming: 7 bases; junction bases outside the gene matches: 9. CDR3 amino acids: CASSLQGAPGQPQHF. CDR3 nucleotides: TGTGCCAGTAGTTTACAGGGGGCACCAGGGCAGCCCCAGCATTTT.

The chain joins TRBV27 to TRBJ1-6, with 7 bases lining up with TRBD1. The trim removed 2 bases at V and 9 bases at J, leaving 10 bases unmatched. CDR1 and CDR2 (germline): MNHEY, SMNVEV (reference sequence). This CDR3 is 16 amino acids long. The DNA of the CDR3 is TGTGCCAGCAGTTTAACAACGACAGGGCTTGTTTCACCCCTCCACTTT. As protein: CASSLTTTGLVSPLHF.

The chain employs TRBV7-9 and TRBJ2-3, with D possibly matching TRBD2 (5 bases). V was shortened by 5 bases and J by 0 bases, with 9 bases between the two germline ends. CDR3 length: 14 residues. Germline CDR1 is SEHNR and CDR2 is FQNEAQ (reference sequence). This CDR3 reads CASSPGLSTDTQYF. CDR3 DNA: TGTGCCAGCAGCCCTGGACTGAGCACAGATACGCAGTATTTT. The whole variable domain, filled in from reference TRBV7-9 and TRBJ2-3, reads DTGVSQNPRHKITKRGQNVTFRCDPISEHNRLYWYRQTLGQGPEFLTYFQNEAQLEKSRLLSDRFSAERPKGSFSTLEIQRTEQGDSAMYLCASSPGLSTDTQYFGPGTRLTVL.

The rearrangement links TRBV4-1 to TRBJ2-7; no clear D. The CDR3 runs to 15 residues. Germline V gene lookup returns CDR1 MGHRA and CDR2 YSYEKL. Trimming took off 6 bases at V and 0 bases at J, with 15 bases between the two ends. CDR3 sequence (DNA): TGCGCCAGCAGACCGAGCGACCATTTCTCCTACGAGCAGTACTTC. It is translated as CASRPSDHFSYEQYF.

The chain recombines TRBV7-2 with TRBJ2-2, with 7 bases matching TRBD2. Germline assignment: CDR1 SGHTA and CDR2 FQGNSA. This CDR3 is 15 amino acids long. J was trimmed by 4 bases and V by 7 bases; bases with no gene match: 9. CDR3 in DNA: TGTGCCAGCACAATCGGGCGGGAGATCACCGGGGAGCTGTTTTTT. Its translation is CASTIGREITGELFF.

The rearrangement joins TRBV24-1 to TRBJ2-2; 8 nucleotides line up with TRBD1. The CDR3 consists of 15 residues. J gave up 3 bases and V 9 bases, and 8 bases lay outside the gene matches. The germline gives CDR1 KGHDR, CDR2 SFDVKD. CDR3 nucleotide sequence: TGTGCCACCTCCAACAGGGGGTTGGACACCGGGGAGCTGTTTTTT. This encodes CATSNRGLDTGELFF.

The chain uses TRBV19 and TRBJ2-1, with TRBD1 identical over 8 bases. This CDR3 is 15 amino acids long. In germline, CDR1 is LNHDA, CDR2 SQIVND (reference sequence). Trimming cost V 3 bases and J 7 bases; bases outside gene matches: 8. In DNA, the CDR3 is TGTGCCAGTAGTATGGGCAGGGGGCGATCGAATGAGCAGTTCTTC. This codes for CASSMGRGRSNEQFF.

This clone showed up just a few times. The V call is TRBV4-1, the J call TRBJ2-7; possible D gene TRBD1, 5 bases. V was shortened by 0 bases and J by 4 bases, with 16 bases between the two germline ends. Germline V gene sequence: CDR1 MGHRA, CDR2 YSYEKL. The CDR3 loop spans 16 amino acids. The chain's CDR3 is CASSQDRAGNPYEQYF. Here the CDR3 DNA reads TGCGCCAGCAGCCAAGACCGCGCAGGGAATCCTTACGAGCAGTACTTC.

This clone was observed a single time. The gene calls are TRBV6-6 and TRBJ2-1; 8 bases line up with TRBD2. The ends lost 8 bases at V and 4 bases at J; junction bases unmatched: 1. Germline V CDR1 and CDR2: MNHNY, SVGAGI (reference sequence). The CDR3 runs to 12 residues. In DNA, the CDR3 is TGTGCCAGCCAGCGGGGGTACAATGAGCAGTTCTTC. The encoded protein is CASQRGYNEQFF.

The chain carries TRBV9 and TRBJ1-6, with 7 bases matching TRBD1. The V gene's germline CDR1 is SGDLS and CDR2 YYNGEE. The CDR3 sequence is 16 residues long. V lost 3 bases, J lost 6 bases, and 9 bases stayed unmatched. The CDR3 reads CASSAFRGGSNSPLHF. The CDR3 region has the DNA TGTGCCAGCAGCGCCTTCCGAGGGGGCTCTAATTCACCCCTCCACTTT.

The DNA for the CDR3 is TGCGCCAGCAGCCGAACCGGCACTGAAGCTTTCTTT. Amino acids: CASSRTGTEAFF. The rearrangement joins TRBV4-3 to TRBJ1-1; D call uncertain. Germline V gene sequence: CDR1 LGHNA, CDR2 YSLEER. The CDR3 runs to 12 residues. V lost 4 bases, J lost 4 bases, and 7 bases lay in between.

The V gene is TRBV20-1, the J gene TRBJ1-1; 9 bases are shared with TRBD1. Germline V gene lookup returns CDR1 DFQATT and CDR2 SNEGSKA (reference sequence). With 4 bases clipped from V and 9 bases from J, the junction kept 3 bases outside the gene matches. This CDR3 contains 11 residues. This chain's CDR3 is CSATGTGQAFF. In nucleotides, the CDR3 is TGCAGTGCTACAGGGACAGGGCAAGCTTTCTTT.

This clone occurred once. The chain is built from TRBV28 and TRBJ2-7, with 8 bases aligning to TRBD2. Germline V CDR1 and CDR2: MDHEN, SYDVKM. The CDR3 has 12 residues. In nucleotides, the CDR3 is TGTGTGGTGTTAGCGGGATCCTACGAGCAGTACTTC. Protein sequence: CVVLAGSYEQYF.

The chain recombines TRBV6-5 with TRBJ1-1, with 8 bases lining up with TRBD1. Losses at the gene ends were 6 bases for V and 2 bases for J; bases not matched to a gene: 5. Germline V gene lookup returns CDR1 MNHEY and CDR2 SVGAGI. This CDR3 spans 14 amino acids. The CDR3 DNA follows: TGTGCCAGCAGGACTACAGGGGGTAACACTGAAGCTTTCTTT. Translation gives CASRTTGGNTEAFF.

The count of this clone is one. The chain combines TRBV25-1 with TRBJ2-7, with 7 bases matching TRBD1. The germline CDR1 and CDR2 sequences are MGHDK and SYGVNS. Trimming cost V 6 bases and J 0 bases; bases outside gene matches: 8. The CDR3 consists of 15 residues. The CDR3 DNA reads TGTGCCAGCAGCGCCATGACAGGGTCCTCCTACGAGCAGTACTTC. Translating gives CASSAMTGSSYEQYF.

CDR3 DNA sequence: TGTGCCAGCACCCAACTAGCGGGAGCGGGCAATGAGCAGTTCTTC. Encoded protein: CASTQLAGAGNEQFF. The chain has TRBV2 and TRBJ2-1, with TRBD2 matching over 11 bases. The CDR3 is 15 amino acids. The germline CDR1 and CDR2 sequences are SNHLY and FYNNEI. J lost 6 bases, V lost 7 bases, and 8 bases had no gene match.

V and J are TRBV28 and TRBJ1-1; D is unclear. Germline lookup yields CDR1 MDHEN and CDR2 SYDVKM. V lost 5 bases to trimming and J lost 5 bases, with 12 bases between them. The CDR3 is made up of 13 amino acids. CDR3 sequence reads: CASSRGSNTEAFF. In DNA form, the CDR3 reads TGTGCCAGCAGTCGGGGAAGTAATACTGAAGCTTTCTTT. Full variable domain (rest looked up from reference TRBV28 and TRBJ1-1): DVKVTQSSRYLVKRTGEKVFLECVQDMDHENMFWYRQDPGLGLRLIYFSYDVKMKEKGDIPEGYSVSREKKERFSLILESASTNQTSMYLCASSRGSNTEAFFGQGTRLTVV.

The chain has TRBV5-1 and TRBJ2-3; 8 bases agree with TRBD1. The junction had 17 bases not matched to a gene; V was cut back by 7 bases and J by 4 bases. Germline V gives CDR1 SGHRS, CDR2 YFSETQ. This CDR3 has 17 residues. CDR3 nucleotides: TGCGCCAGCTCCTTGGGGCGAGGGACAGGATCCCCAGATACGCAGTATTTT. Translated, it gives CASSLGRGTGSPDTQYF.

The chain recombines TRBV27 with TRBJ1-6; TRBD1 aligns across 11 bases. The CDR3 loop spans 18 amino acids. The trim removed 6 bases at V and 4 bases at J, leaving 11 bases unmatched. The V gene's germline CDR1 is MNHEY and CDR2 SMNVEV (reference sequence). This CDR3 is CASRSSRTGGVYNSPLHF. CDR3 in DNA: TGTGCCAGCAGATCCTCGAGGACAGGGGGCGTTTATAATTCACCCCTCCACTTT.

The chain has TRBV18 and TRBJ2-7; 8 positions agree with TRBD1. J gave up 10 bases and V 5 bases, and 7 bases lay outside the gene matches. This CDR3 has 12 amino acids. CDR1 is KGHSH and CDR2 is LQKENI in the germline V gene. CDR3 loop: CASSTYRGNQYF. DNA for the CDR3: TGTGCCAGCTCAACTTACAGGGGGAATCAGTACTTC. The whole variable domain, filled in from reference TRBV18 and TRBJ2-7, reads NAGVMQNPRHLVRRRGQEARLRCSPMKGHSHVYWYRQLPEEGLKFMVYLQKENIIDESGMPKERFSAEFPKEGPSILRIQQVVRGDSAAYFCASSTYRGNQYFGPGTRLTVT.

CDR3 sequence: CASSLVRGSGANVLTF. The CDR3 nucleotides are TGTGCCAGCAGCTTAGTAAGAGGGTCAGGGGCCAACGTCCTGACTTTC. The V call is TRBV7-2, the J call TRBJ2-6, with TRBD2 as a possible D gene (5 bases). Per the germline V gene, CDR1 is SGHTA and CDR2 is FQGNSA. CDR3 length equals 16 residues. V lost 1 base and J 4 bases, leaving 11 bases between the germline ends. Looking up the rest from reference TRBV7-2 and TRBJ2-6 gives the full variable domain: GAGVSQSPSNKVTEKGKDVELRCDPISGHTALYWYRQSLGQGLEFLIYFQGNSAPDKSGLPSDRFSAERTGGSVSTLTIQRTQQEDSAVYLCASSLVRGSGANVLTFGAGSRLTVL.

The CDR3 region has the DNA TGTGCCAGCAGTGACTCGAGCGGCAGGCCCCCCTATGGCTACACCTTC. It yields the protein CASSDSSGRPPYGYTF. V is TRBV6-4 and J is TRBJ1-2; no clear D gene. With 0 bases removed from V and 4 bases from J, the gap between germline ends came to 15 bases. This CDR3 is 16 amino acids long. In germline, CDR1 is MRHNA, CDR2 SNTAGT.

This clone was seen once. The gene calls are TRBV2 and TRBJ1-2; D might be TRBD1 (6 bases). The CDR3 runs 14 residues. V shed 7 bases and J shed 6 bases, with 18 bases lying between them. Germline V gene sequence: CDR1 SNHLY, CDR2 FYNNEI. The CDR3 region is CASNQGQGIHGYTF. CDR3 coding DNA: TGTGCCAGCAACCAGGGGCAGGGAATCCATGGCTACACCTTC.